The next 30 T cell receptor beta chains were all read from a single sample in a study of long-term antiretroviral therapy in people with HIV. Run at survey level, the immunoSEQ assay was version v3.0. TCRdb keeps only in-frame clones here, not all; method: immunoSEQ multiplex PCR. This table has some 23,000 clones, over 90% appearing once. This specimen consisted of unsorted PBMCs, obtained 7.6 years after starting antiretroviral therapy. Every receptor here comes from a woman aged 35 to 49 with HIV.

The chain uses TRBV15 and TRBJ2-4, with 8 positions matching TRBD2. Per germline, CDR1 LNHNV and CDR2 YYDKDF (reference sequence). The CDR3 totals 16 residues. Germline trimming cut 0 bases from V and 7 bases from J; bases unmatched to any gene: 8. This chain's CDR3 is CATSRDLAGGRNIQYF. The CDR3 bases are TGTGCCACCAGCAGAGATTTGGCGGGGGGTCGGAACATTCAGTACTTC.

This chain links TRBV7-2 with TRBJ1-2; D uncertain. The CDR3 spans 15 residues. V dropped 0 bases and J dropped 7 bases, with 15 bases sitting between them. Germline CDR1 reads SGHTA; CDR2 reads FQGNSA. CDR3 coding DNA: TGTGCCAGCAGCTTAGCAGGGCTCCAAGAGGGTGGCTACACCTTC. Translation: CASSLAGLQEGGYTF.

The V call is TRBV9, the J call TRBJ2-5; D is possibly TRBD1 (6 bases). The CDR3 contains 14 residues. Germline assignment: CDR1 SGDLS and CDR2 YYNGEE. V lost 3 bases and J 3 bases, leaving 12 bases between the germline ends. DNA for the CDR3: TGTGCCAGCAGCGCATCCTACAGGGAAGAGACCCAGTACTTC. Translated, it gives CASSASYREETQYF.

This chain connects TRBV2 to TRBJ2-1; 8 nucleotides match TRBD1. The germline gives CDR1 SNHLY, CDR2 FYNNEI. The CDR3 length is 13 residues. With 4 bases clipped from V and 8 bases from J, the junction kept 4 bases outside the gene matches. In nucleotides, the CDR3 is TGTGCCAGCAGTGCCTCACAGGGGGATGAGCAGTTCTTC. This gives the protein CASSASQGDEQFF.

The CDR3 DNA reads as TGTGCCAGCAGCGTAGAGGACGGGGGGCCGAGAAAGACCCAGTACTTC. Its protein is CASSVEDGGPRKTQYF. The genes are TRBV9 and TRBJ2-5; D may be TRBD2 (7 bases). CDR1 and CDR2 (germline): SGDLS, YYNGEE. This CDR3 region has 16 residues. V was clipped by 0 bases and J by 6 bases, with 18 bases between them.

This clone was detected once. This chain joins TRBV27 and TRBJ2-5; either TRBD1 or TRBD2 may fit D (5 bases each). Germline CDR1 and CDR2: MNHEY and SMNVEV (reference sequence). The CDR3 covers 14 residues. The V end lost 6 bases, the J end lost 2 bases, and 13 bases lay between the germline ends. CDR3 sequence reads: CASSHGTVQETQYF. CDR3 sequence (DNA): TGTGCCAGCAGCCATGGGACGGTTCAAGAGACCCAGTACTTC.

The chain is built from TRBV10-3 and TRBJ2-3; 9 bases match TRBD2. The ends lost 2 bases at V and 2 bases at J; junction bases unmatched: 5. CDR3 length equals 16 residues. Germline loops: CDR1 ENHRY, CDR2 SYGVKD. The CDR3 DNA reads TGTGCCATCAGTGAGGGCGGGGGGGGACACACAGATACGCAGTATTTT. It specifies CAISEGGGGHTDTQYF.

The CDR3 spells CASSGTGYTEAFF. As DNA, the CDR3 is TGTGCCAGCAGCGGGACAGGGTACACTGAAGCTTTCTTT. The chain carries TRBV5-4 and TRBJ1-1; 9 bases fit TRBD1. The J segment lost 3 bases and the V segment lost 4 bases, leaving 1 base of the junction unmatched. Per the germline V gene, CDR1 is SGHNT and CDR2 is YYREEE (reference sequence). The CDR3 contains 13 residues.

This clone was detected once. V is TRBV30 and J is TRBJ1-3; the match to TRBD1 covers 8 bases. The CDR3 totals 15 residues. V was pared by 2 bases and J by 3 bases, with 6 bases of the junction left unmatched. Germline loops: CDR1 GTSNPN, CDR2 SVGIG (reference sequence). CDR3 loop: CAWSLRGTGGNTIYF. CDR3 nucleotide sequence: TGTGCCTGGAGTCTCCGAGGGACAGGTGGAAACACCATATATTTT.

The V call is TRBV30, the J call TRBJ1-5; D is undetermined. Per germline, CDR1 GTSNPN and CDR2 SVGIG (reference sequence). V gave up 1 base and J gave up 3 bases, with 10 bases separating them. This CDR3 has 14 residues. The CDR3 reads CAWSATVSNQPQHF. CDR3 nucleotides: TGTGCCTGGAGTGCTACAGTGTCCAATCAGCCCCAGCATTTT.

The CDR3 here is CASSLVGTNQPQHF. The CDR3 DNA reads TGTGCCAGCAGCTTGGTCGGGACCAATCAGCCCCAGCATTTT. The genes are TRBV5-8 and TRBJ1-5; weak D call: TRBD1 (5 bases). V was shortened by 0 bases and J by 3 bases, with 7 bases between the two germline ends. Germline values: CDR1 SGHTS, CDR2 YDEGEE. The CDR3 contains 14 residues.

This chain connects TRBV4-3 to TRBJ2-5; TRBD2 agrees at 11 bases. This CDR3 is 18 amino acids long. V shed 0 bases, J shed 4 bases, and the junction held 10 bases outside the gene matches. Germline V gene sequence: CDR1 LGHNA, CDR2 YSLEER. CDR3 loop: CASSQEVNSGGALETQYF. Here the CDR3 DNA reads TGCGCCAGCAGCCAAGAGGTCAATAGCGGGGGGGCCCTAGAGACCCAGTACTTC.

This CDR3 reads CASSPNGRSLYGYTF. The CDR3 region has the DNA TGTGCCAGCAGCCCGAACGGGCGTTCTTTGTATGGCTACACCTTC. The chain has TRBV7-2 and TRBJ1-2; D uncertain. The CDR3 contains 15 residues. Germline V gene data show CDR1 as SGHTA and CDR2 as FQGNSA. The ends were cut back, 5 bases at V and 5 bases at J, with 18 bases in the middle.

V gene TRBV7-8 combines with J gene TRBJ2-5; maybe TRBD1 (6 bases). Germline V lookup: CDR1 SGHVS, CDR2 FQNEAQ. Trimming shortened V by 0 bases and J by 2 bases, and 16 bases separated the two germline ends. The CDR3 runs 17 residues. This CDR3 reads CASSLAALAGVQETQYF. The CDR3 DNA reads TGTGCCAGCAGCTTAGCGGCTTTGGCAGGGGTGCAAGAGACCCAGTACTTC.

The table lists this clone with a count of one. The chain links TRBV9 to TRBJ2-2; D not certain. CDR3 size: 15 residues. V lost 0 bases, J lost 1 base, and 7 bases lay in between. Per germline, CDR1 SGDLS and CDR2 YYNGEE. CDR3: CASSVVSGNTGELFF. In nucleotides, the CDR3 is TGTGCCAGCAGCGTAGTTTCAGGGAACACCGGGGAGCTGTTTTTT. The variable domain in full, with the rest retrieved from reference TRBV9 and TRBJ2-2, is DSGVTQTPKHLITATGQRVTLRCSPRSGDLSVYWYQQSLDQGLQFLIQYYNGEERAKGNILERFSAQQFPDLHSELNLSSLELGDSALYFCASSVVSGNTGELFFGEGSRLTVL.

V is TRBV27 and J is TRBJ1-5, with 12 bases that match TRBD1. The CDR3 has 16 residues. Germline V lookup: CDR1 MNHEY, CDR2 SMNVEV (reference sequence). J gave up 6 bases and V 5 bases, and 8 bases lay outside the gene matches. In nucleotides, the CDR3 is TGTGCCAGCAGTCCGGGGACAGGGGGCGGGAGTCAGCCCCAGCATTTT. As protein: CASSPGTGGGSQPQHF.

The V gene is TRBV11-2, the J gene TRBJ2-3; no firm D call. Trimming cost V 1 base and J 2 bases, with 7 bases left between them. This CDR3 comprises 14 residues. Germline V CDR1 and CDR2: SGHAT, FQNNGV. The CDR3 is CASSLVVYTDTQYF. CDR3 in DNA: TGTGCCAGCAGCTTAGTAGTGTACACAGATACGCAGTATTTT. Full variable domain (missing parts from reference TRBV11-2 and TRBJ2-3): EAGVAQSPRYKIIEKRQSVAFWCNPISGHATLYWYQQILGQGPKLLIQFQNNGVVDDSQLPKDRFSAERLKGVDSTLKIQPAKLEDSAVYLCASSLVVYTDTQYFGPGTRLTVL.

This clone was detected a few times. The rearrangement links TRBV23-1 to TRBJ1-2; D uncertain. TRBV23-1 is identified as an open reading frame with a role that is uncertain. V was cut by 8 bases and J by 6 bases, with 16 bases left in between. The CDR3 has 13 residues. CDR3 in DNA: TGCGCCAGCTATGGTGAGGGATTTAATGGCTACACCTTC. Translating it yields CASYGEGFNGYTF.

The CDR3 DNA sequence: TGTGCCAGCAGCCTACTGGGGGGGATGAACACTGAAGCTTTCTTT. Amino acid sequence: CASSLLGGMNTEAFF. This chain links TRBV11-2 with TRBJ1-1, with a possible D match to TRBD1 (5 bases). From germline, CDR1 is SGHAT and CDR2 FQNNGV. The CDR3 runs 15 residues. V shed 5 bases and J shed 0 bases, with 13 bases lying between them.

The rearrangement joins TRBV29-1 to TRBJ1-1; maybe TRBD1 (6 bases). This CDR3 comprises 14 residues. Trimming took off 6 bases at V and 4 bases at J, with 18 bases between the two ends. Germline V CDR1 and CDR2: SQVTM, ANQGSEA. For the CDR3, the DNA is TGCAGCGTGCCTACAGGGCGCTTGGGCACTGAAGCTTTCTTT. Protein: CSVPTGRLGTEAFF.

V gene TRBV19 combines with J gene TRBJ1-5; D gene ambiguous. CDR3 size: 14 residues. The V gene lost 3 bases and the J gene lost 3 bases, with 9 bases spanning the gap. The germline V gene has CDR1 LNHDA and CDR2 SQIVND (reference sequence). CDR3 amino acids: CASSIGRINQPQHF. The CDR3 nucleotides are TGTGCCAGTAGTATTGGCCGGATCAATCAGCCCCAGCATTTT. The full variable domain, its missing parts supplied by reference TRBV19 and TRBJ1-5, is DGGITQSPKYLFRKEGQNVTLSCEQNLNHDAMYWYRQDPGQGLRLIYYSQIVNDFQKGDIAEGYSVSREKKESFPLTVTSAQKNPTAFYLCASSIGRINQPQHFGDGTRLSIL.

This clone came up once. The rearrangement joins TRBV6-6 to TRBJ1-2; 7 positions match TRBD1. The CDR3 sequence is 15 residues long. V lost 2 bases, J lost 1 base, and 4 bases stayed unmatched. CDR1 is MNHNY, CDR2 SVGAGI, per germline (reference sequence). This chain's CDR3 is CASSYGGQSNYGYTF. DNA of the CDR3: TGTGCCAGCAGTTACGGGGGACAGAGTAACTATGGCTACACCTTC.

This rearrangement joins TRBV2 to TRBJ1-1; no firm D call. There are 13 residues in the CDR3. Germline V gene lookup returns CDR1 SNHLY and CDR2 FYNNEI. Between the trimmed V and J ends, which lost 7 bases and 2 bases, there was a span of 11 bases. The CDR3 loop is CASMADGNTEAFF. The DNA for the CDR3 is TGTGCCAGCATGGCGGACGGAAACACTGAAGCTTTCTTT.

This chain joins TRBV19 and TRBJ1-2, with a weak D call TRBD1 (5 bases). V was shortened by 6 bases and J by 1 base, with 12 bases between the two germline ends. The CDR3 extends over 14 amino acids. CDR1 and CDR2 from the germline V gene are LNHDA and SQIVND (reference sequence). Written as DNA, the CDR3 is TGTGCCAGTAGGACAGATTCTTTTAACTATGGCTACACCTTC. Encoded protein: CASRTDSFNYGYTF. Complete variable domain (other parts from reference TRBV19 and TRBJ1-2): DGGITQSPKYLFRKEGQNVTLSCEQNLNHDAMYWYRQDPGQGLRLIYYSQIVNDFQKGDIAEGYSVSREKKESFPLTVTSAQKNPTAFYLCASRTDSFNYGYTFGSGTRLTVV.

The chain's CDR3 is CASSLGGGRAETQYF. The DNA for the CDR3 is TGTGCCAGCAGCTTAGGGGGGGGCAGGGCAGAGACCCAGTACTTC. The chain recombines TRBV7-2 with TRBJ2-5, with D perhaps TRBD2 (7 bases). The V end lost 1 base, the J end lost 4 bases, and 13 bases lay between the germline ends. CDR3 size: 15 residues. Per germline, CDR1 SGHTA and CDR2 FQGNSA.

The chain uses TRBV10-3 and TRBJ1-1; TRBD1 matches at 8 bases. Germline assignment: CDR1 ENHRY and CDR2 SYGVKD. There are 14 residues in the CDR3. J was trimmed by 2 bases and V by 6 bases; bases with no gene match: 5. The CDR3 DNA reads TGTGCCATCAGCGGGACAGGCGATAACACTGAAGCTTTCTTT. Encoded protein: CAISGTGDNTEAFF.

The chain combines TRBV27 with TRBJ2-6; the D is unclear. This CDR3 comprises 14 residues. Per the germline V gene, CDR1 is MNHEY and CDR2 is SMNVEV (reference sequence). V was trimmed by 0 bases and J by 1 base, leaving 1 base between them. CDR3 nucleotide sequence: TGTGCCAGCAGTTTATCATCTGGGGCCAACGTCCTGACTTTC. Encoded protein: CASSLSSGANVLTF.

V is TRBV7-2 and J is TRBJ1-1; D is undetermined. This CDR3 has 13 residues. V was trimmed by 8 bases and J by 0 bases, leaving 10 bases between them. Germline assignment: CDR1 SGHTA and CDR2 FQGNSA. The CDR3 spells CASRPGVNTEAFF. CDR3 sequence (DNA): TGTGCCAGCCGGCCGGGTGTGAACACTGAAGCTTTCTTT.

The rearrangement links TRBV11-3 to TRBJ2-7; possible D gene TRBD1, 6 bases. The germline V and J ends were trimmed by 5 bases and 3 bases, with 11 bases remaining between them. From germline, CDR1 is SGHNT and CDR2 YENEEA. The CDR3 consists of 13 residues. Written as DNA, the CDR3 is TGTGCCAGCAGCCTTGGACAGCACTACGAGCAGTACTTC. Its translation: CASSLGQHYEQYF.

CDR3 bases: TGCGCCAGCAGCCAGGACCGCCAAGAGACCCAGTACTTC. It yields the protein CASSQDRQETQYF. This rearrangement joins TRBV4-3 to TRBJ2-5; D uncertain. CDR1 is LGHNA, CDR2 YSLEER, per germline. V was trimmed by 3 bases and J by 1 base, leaving 6 bases between them. This CDR3 is 13 amino acids long.